Below are 9 T cell receptor beta chains sequenced from a single sample in a study of cytomegalovirus exposure and HLA in healthy donors. The PCR had 60 Vbeta and 13 Jbeta primers. Clones were read by immunoSEQ multiplex PCR, and TCRdb kept only the in-frame ones, dropping some. This table has approximately 120,000 clones, over 60% appearing once. The sequencing input was PBMCs. These receptors came from a woman in her 40s in good health and CMV-seronegative.

This chain joins TRBV2 and TRBJ2-3; D gene uncertain. The V and J ends lost 1 base and 0 bases respectively, with 5 bases between them. Germline CDR1 is SNHLY and CDR2 is FYNNEI. The CDR3 runs to 14 residues. CDR3 sequence reads: CASSEGLSTDTQYF. CDR3 sequence (DNA): TGTGCCAGCAGTGAAGGACTGAGCACAGATACGCAGTATTTT.

V usage is TRBV28 and J usage is TRBJ2-6; no definite D call. CDR1 and CDR2 (germline): MDHEN, SYDVKM. V was cut by 3 bases and J by 0 bases, with 6 bases left in between. This CDR3 spans 15 amino acids. The CDR3 sequence is CASSFIHSGANVLTF. The CDR3 nucleotides are TGTGCCAGCAGTTTCATTCACTCTGGGGCCAACGTCCTGACTTTC.

The chain carries TRBV7-9 and TRBJ1-2; D uncertain. V lost 1 base and J 5 bases, leaving 8 bases between the germline ends. This CDR3 region has 13 residues. Germline CDR1 is SEHNR and CDR2 is FQNEAQ (reference sequence). Here the CDR3 reads CASSLVPGYGYTF. The CDR3 DNA reads TGTGCCAGCAGCTTAGTCCCCGGTTATGGCTACACCTTC.

The J gene is TRBJ2-3, the V gene TRBV27, with D uncertain. Trimming pared 3 bases from V and 3 bases from J, leaving 7 bases between. Per germline, CDR1 MNHEY and CDR2 SMNVEV (reference sequence). The CDR3 is made up of 13 amino acids. The CDR3 nucleotides read TGTGCCAGCAGTTTCCACTCGACAGATACGCAGTATTTT. It specifies CASSFHSTDTQYF.

Concerning this clone: Compared with germline, one end of the junction differs, possibly owing to a read error. The sample holds other DNA sequences that translate to the same CDR3. The J gene is TRBJ1-1, the V gene TRBV5-6, with 7 bases aligning to TRBD1. This CDR3 is built from 13 residues. Per the germline V gene, CDR1 is SGHDT and CDR2 is YYEEEE. The CDR3 is CASSLGEGAEAFF. DNA for the CDR3: TGTGCCAGCAGCTTGGGAGAGGGGGCTGAAGCGTTCTTT. Drawing the rest from reference TRBV5-6 and TRBJ1-1, the complete variable domain is DAGVTQSPTHLIKTRGQQVTLRCSPKSGHDTVSWYQQALGQGPQFIFQYYEEEERQRGNFPDRFSGHQFPNYSSELNVNALLLGDSALYLCASSLGEGAEAFFGQGTRLTVV.

The chain has TRBV11-2 and TRBJ2-7, with 11 bases identical to TRBD1. V lost 6 bases, J lost 0 bases, and 7 bases stayed unmatched. Germline CDR1 SGHAT, CDR2 FQNNGV. This CDR3 spans 16 amino acids. The CDR3 region has the DNA TGTGCCAGCAGGTTTGGTGGGACAGGGGGCTCCTACGAGCAGTACTTC. Its translation is CASRFGGTGGSYEQYF.

The genes are TRBV27 and TRBJ2-3; 9 bases match TRBD1. The CDR3 is made up of 16 amino acids. Trimming took 5 bases from V and 4 from J; bases not matched to a gene: 10. Germline V CDR1 and CDR2: MNHEY, SMNVEV (reference sequence). The CDR3 reads CASSPPPGQGPDTQYF. CDR3 coding DNA: TGTGCCAGCAGTCCGCCCCCGGGACAGGGTCCAGATACGCAGTATTTT.

The gene calls are TRBV28 and TRBJ2-7; D uncertain. The CDR3 totals 13 residues. Trimming cost V 3 bases and J 7 bases, with 13 bases left between them. Per the germline V gene, CDR1 is MDHEN and CDR2 is SYDVKM. Written as DNA, the CDR3 is TGTGCCAGCAGTTTCCCCGCGACTGGGGAGCAGTACTTC. Its translation is CASSFPATGEQYF.

The V gene is TRBV19, the J gene TRBJ1-4; 7 bases agree with TRBD1. This CDR3 contains 13 residues. Germline CDR1 is LNHDA and CDR2 is SQIVND (reference sequence). V gave up 3 bases and J gave up 8 bases; unmatched junction bases: 3. The CDR3, as DNA: TGTGCCAGTAGTATGGGACAGAGAGAAAAACTGTTTTTT. Translated: CASSMGQREKLFF. Complete variable domain (other parts from reference TRBV19 and TRBJ1-4): DGGITQSPKYLFRKEGQNVTLSCEQNLNHDAMYWYRQDPGQGLRLIYYSQIVNDFQKGDIAEGYSVSREKKESFPLTVTSAQKNPTAFYLCASSMGQREKLFFGSGTQLSVL.